The next 9 T cell receptor beta chains were all read from a single sample in a study of blood T cell repertoires in COVID-19 (dated by TCRdb to the early 2020s). The library came from the immunoSEQ multiplex PCR assay. TCRdb's version of the immuneACCESS table is confined to in-frame rearrangements and falls short of the full clone set. An unresolved V gene accounts for under half of the shortfall where checked; the remainder is of unknown origin. Across this sample there are over 200,000 clones, with roughly nine tenths seen only once. The top ten clones comprise 3% to 3.5% of the sample. The sequencing input was PBMCs or T cells enriched from blood (not recorded which). These receptors all come from a woman aged 45 to 65 in a cohort exposed to, infected with or recovered from COVID-19 (not recorded which).

V and J are TRBV3-1 (or the pseudogene TRBV3-2) and TRBJ2-2; perhaps TRBD1 as D (5 bases). Looked up from germline, CDR1 is LGHDT and CDR2 is YNNKEL (reference sequence). Trimming cost V 0 bases and J 1 base, with 12 bases left between them. The CDR3 totals 17 residues. The CDR3: CASSQEASGLNTGELFF. The CDR3 DNA reads TGTGCCAGCAGCCAAGAAGCGTCAGGGCTGAACACCGGGGAGCTGTTTTTT.

This clone was counted once. This chain uses TRBV7-9 with TRBJ2-2, with 7 bases identical to TRBD2. This CDR3 contains 16 residues. The ends lost 0 bases at V and 6 bases at J; junction bases unmatched: 7. The germline V gene encodes CDR1 SEHNR and CDR2 FQNEAQ (reference sequence). CDR3 nucleotide sequence: TGTGCCAGCAGCTTAGCGCGGGGCGGGGGAGCCGGGGAGCTGTTTTTT. Residues: CASSLARGGGAGELFF.

The chain employs TRBV30 and TRBJ2-1; 11 nucleotides agree with TRBD2. Germline trimming cut 1 base from V and 9 bases from J; bases unmatched to any gene: 2. There are 13 residues in the CDR3. Germline CDR1 and CDR2: GTSNPN and SVGIG (reference sequence). CDR3 protein: CAWSAGLAGEQFF. The CDR3 nucleotides read TGTGCCTGGAGTGCAGGACTAGCGGGTGAGCAGTTCTTC. Together with reference TRBV30 and TRBJ2-1, the CDR3 gives the full variable domain: SQTIHQWPATLVQPVGSPLSLECTVEGTSNPNLYWYRQAAGRGLQLLFYSVGIGQISSEVPQNLSASRPQDRQFILSSKKLLLSDSGFYLCAWSAGLAGEQFFGPGTRLTVL.

This rearrangement joins TRBV29-1 to TRBJ1-3; TRBD1 aligns across 8 bases. Per the germline V gene, CDR1 is SQVTM and CDR2 is ANQGSEA. V dropped 7 bases and J dropped 0; count of bases not matched to a gene: 8. The CDR3 runs to 15 residues. The CDR3 nucleotides read TGCAGCGACCCGACAGGGGCCTTCTCTGGAAACACCATATATTTT. It specifies CSDPTGAFSGNTIYF.

V gene TRBV27 combines with J gene TRBJ1-6; TRBD1 is a possible D gene (6 bases). The germline gives CDR1 MNHEY, CDR2 SMNVEV (reference sequence). Trimming stripped 3 bases from V and 8 bases from J, with 14 bases between. CDR3 length equals 15 residues. Here the CDR3 DNA reads TGTGCCAGCAGTTTCAATCAGGGGCGTGATTCACCCCTCCACTTT. This codes for CASSFNQGRDSPLHF.

Here the CDR3 DNA reads TGTGCCAGTAGTATAGTGACAGGGGGCGCGCTCGGGGAGCTGTTTTTT. Translated, it gives CASSIVTGGALGELFF. The chain uses TRBV19 and TRBJ2-2, with 10 bases matching TRBD1. Germline CDR1 is LNHDA and CDR2 is SQIVND (reference sequence). CDR3 length: 16 amino acids. V shed 1 base and J 7 bases; nucleotides not matched to a gene: 6.

This chain connects TRBV5-4 to TRBJ2-4, with 11 nucleotides matching TRBD2. Germline values: CDR1 SGHNT, CDR2 YYREEE (reference sequence). V shed 3 bases and J 7 bases; nucleotides not matched to a gene: 15. The CDR3 is 18 amino acids. CDR3 bases: TGTGCCAGCAGCTGGGGGGGACTAGCGGATTCGGGTAACAACATTCAGTACTTC. Translating gives CASSWGGLADSGNNIQYF.

The CDR3 DNA reads TGTGCCAGCAGCTTGGCTTCGACAGTGAAGCAGTACTTC. This translates into CASSLASTVKQYF. The rearrangement uses TRBV5-4 and TRBJ2-7; maybe TRBD1 (5 bases). CDR3 length: 13 residues. Trimming shortened V by 0 bases and J by 8 bases, and 12 bases separated the two germline ends. The germline gives CDR1 SGHNT, CDR2 YYREEE (reference sequence). The full variable domain, with the rest looked up from reference TRBV5-4 and TRBJ2-7, is ETGVTQSPTHLIKTRGQQVTLRCSSQSGHNTVSWYQQALGQGPQFIFQYYREEENGRGNFPPRFSGLQFPNYSSELNVNALELDDSALYLCASSLASTVKQYFGPGTRLTVT.

V is TRBV7-2 and J is TRBJ1-3; D call uncertain. The CDR3 totals 17 residues. Germline lookup yields CDR1 SGHTA and CDR2 FQGNSA. The V gene lost 2 bases and the J gene lost 0 bases, with 14 bases spanning the gap. This chain's CDR3 is CASSLSPRGFSGNTIYF. Here the CDR3 DNA reads TGTGCCAGCAGCTTATCCCCGAGAGGGTTCTCTGGAAACACCATATATTTT. The complete variable domain, with remaining parts taken from reference TRBV7-2 and TRBJ1-3, reads GAGVSQSPSNKVTEKGKDVELRCDPISGHTALYWYRQSLGQGLEFLIYFQGNSAPDKSGLPSDRFSAERTGGSVSTLTIQRTQQEDSAVYLCASSLSPRGFSGNTIYFGEGSWLTVV.